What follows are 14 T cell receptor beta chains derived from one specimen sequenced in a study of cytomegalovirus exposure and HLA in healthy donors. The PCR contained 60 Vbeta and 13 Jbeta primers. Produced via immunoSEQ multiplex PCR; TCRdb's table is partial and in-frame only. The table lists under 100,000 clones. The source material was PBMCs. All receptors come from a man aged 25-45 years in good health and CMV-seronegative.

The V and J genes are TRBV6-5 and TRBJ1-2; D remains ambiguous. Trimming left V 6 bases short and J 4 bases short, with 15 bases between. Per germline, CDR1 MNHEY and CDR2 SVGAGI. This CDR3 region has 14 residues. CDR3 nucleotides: TGTGCCAGCAGCCAGGCCGGAGGAGTCTATGGCTACACCTTC. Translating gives CASSQAGGVYGYTF.

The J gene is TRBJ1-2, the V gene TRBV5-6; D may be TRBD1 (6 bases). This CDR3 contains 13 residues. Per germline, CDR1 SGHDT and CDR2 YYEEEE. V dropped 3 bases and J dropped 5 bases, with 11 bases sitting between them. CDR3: CASSSGHGYGYTF. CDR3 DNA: TGTGCCAGCAGCTCGGGACACGGATATGGCTACACCTTC. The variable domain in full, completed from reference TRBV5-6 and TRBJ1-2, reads DAGVTQSPTHLIKTRGQQVTLRCSPKSGHDTVSWYQQALGQGPQFIFQYYEEEERQRGNFPDRFSGHQFPNYSSELNVNALLLGDSALYLCASSSGHGYGYTFGSGTRLTVV.

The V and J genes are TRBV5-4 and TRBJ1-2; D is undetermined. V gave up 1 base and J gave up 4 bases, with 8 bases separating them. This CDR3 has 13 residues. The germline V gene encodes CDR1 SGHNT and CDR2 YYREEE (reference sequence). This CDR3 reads CASSLWQAYGYTF. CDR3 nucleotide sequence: TGTGCCAGCAGCTTGTGGCAGGCCTATGGCTACACCTTC.

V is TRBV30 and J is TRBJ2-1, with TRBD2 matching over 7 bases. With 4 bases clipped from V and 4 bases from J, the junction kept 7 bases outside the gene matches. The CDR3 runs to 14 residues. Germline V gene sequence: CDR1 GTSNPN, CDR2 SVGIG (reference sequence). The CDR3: CAWTKLAKYNEQFF. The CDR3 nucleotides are TGTGCCTGGACCAAACTAGCGAAATACAATGAGCAGTTCTTC.

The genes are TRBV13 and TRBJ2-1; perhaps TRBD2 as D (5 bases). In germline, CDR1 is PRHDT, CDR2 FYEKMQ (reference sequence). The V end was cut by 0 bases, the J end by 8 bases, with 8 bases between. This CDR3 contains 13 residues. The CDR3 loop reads CASSLGRGYEQFF. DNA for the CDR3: TGTGCCAGCAGCTTAGGACGGGGATATGAGCAGTTCTTC.

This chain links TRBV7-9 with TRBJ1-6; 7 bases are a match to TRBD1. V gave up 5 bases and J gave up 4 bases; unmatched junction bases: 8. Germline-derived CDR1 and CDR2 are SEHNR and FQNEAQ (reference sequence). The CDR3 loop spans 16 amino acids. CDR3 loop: CASSATPTGYNSPLHF. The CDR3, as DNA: TGTGCCAGCAGCGCCACCCCGACAGGGTATAATTCACCCCTCCACTTT. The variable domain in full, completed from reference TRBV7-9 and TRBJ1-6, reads DTGVSQNPRHKITKRGQNVTFRCDPISEHNRLYWYRQTLGQGPEFLTYFQNEAQLEKSRLLSDRFSAERPKGSFSTLEIQRTEQGDSAMYLCASSATPTGYNSPLHFGNGTRLTVT.

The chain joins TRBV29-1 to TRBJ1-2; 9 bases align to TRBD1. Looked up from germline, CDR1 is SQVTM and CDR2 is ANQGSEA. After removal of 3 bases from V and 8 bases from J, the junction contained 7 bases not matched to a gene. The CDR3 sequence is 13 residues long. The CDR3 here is CSVEGDRGTGYTF. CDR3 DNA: TGCAGCGTTGAGGGCGACAGGGGGACCGGCTACACCTTC.

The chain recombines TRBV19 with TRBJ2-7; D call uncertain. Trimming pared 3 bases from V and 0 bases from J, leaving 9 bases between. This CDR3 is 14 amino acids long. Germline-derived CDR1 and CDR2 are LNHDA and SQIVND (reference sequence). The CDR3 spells CASSISAASYEQYF. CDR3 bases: TGTGCCAGTAGTATCTCTGCGGCCTCCTACGAGCAGTACTTC.

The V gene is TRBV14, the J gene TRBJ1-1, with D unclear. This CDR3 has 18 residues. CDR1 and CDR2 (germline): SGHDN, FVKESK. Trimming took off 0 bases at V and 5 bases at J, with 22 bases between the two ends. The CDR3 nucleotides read TGTGCCAGCAGCCAAGAATTAAGGCTAGCGGGGAGATGGACTGAAGCTTTCTTT. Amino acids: CASSQELRLAGRWTEAFF.

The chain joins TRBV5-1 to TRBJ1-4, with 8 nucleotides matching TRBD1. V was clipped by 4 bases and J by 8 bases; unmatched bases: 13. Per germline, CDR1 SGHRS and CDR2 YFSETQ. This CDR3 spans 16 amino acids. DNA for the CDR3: TGCGCCAGCAGCGCCACGATCAGGGGGCCTAGAGAAAAACTGTTTTTT. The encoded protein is CASSATIRGPREKLFF.

This CDR3 reads CASSSRGAGTDTQYF. The CDR3 DNA reads TGCGCCAGCAGCTCACGCGGTGCAGGCACAGATACGCAGTATTTT. This rearrangement joins TRBV4-3 to TRBJ2-3; D call uncertain. Germline values: CDR1 LGHNA, CDR2 YSLEER. Trimming cost V 5 bases and J 1 base, with 13 bases left between them. The CDR3 length is 15 residues.

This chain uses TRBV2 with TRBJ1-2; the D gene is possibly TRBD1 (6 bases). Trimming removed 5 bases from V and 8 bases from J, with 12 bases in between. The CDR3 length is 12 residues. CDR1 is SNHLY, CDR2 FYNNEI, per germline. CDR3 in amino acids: CASSTDRMGYTF. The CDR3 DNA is TGTGCCAGCAGTACCGACAGGATGGGCTACACCTTC.

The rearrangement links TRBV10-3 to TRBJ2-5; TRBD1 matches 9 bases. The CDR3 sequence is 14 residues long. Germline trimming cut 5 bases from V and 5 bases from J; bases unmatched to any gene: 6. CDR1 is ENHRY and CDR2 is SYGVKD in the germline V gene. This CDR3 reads CAISKTGGRETQYF. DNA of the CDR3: TGTGCCATCAGTAAAACAGGGGGCAGGGAGACCCAGTACTTC.

In DNA form, the CDR3 reads TGCGCCAGCAGCTTTACCGGGACTAGCGGGAACAATGAGCAGTTCTTC. Translating gives CASSFTGTSGNNEQFF. The V and J genes are TRBV5-1 and TRBJ2-1, with 13 bases identical to TRBD2. The junction had 4 bases not matched to a gene; V was cut back by 2 bases and J by 5 bases. Germline V gives CDR1 SGHRS, CDR2 YFSETQ. The CDR3 extends over 16 amino acids.